This is a list of T cell receptor beta chains from one sample in a study of blood T cell repertoires in COVID-19. The protocol was immunoSEQ multiplex PCR, while the TCRdb copy is restricted to in-frame clones and leaves out a portion. Of roughly 440,000 clones in the sample, 88% were seen once. What was sequenced was peripheral blood. These receptors were obtained from a woman in her forties or fifties with COVID-19, enrolled during active disease. CDR3s leave out the opening cysteine and the closing phenylalanine or tryptophan. The D gene is left open where the match is weak.

v_call | d_call | cdr3_aa
TRBV5-4 | TRBD1 | ASSFGTAGETQY
TRBV5-4 | . | ASSLAGEYEQY
TRBV5-6 | . | ASSLGWSEGYT
TRBV5-8 | TRBD2 | ASSWGGVYEQY
TRBV5-6 | TRBD1 | ASSLARQGSYNSPLH
TRBV7-2 | TRBD1 | ASSLRTGERLGYT
TRBV10-1 | TRBD1 | ASSRTGTGELF
TRBV19 | TRBD1 | ASSSTGGNQPQH
TRBV20-1 | TRBD1 | SASPWDSEAF
TRBV3-1/TRBV3-2 | . | ASSPGQHFYGYT
TRBV27 | . | ASSVTGSGANVLT
TRBV5-4 | . | ASSWEPRESYT
TRBV4-2 | . | ASSQGGESTEAF
TRBV5-1 | . | ASSLGDGELF
TRBV6-5 | TRBD1 | ASTFGTGNTEAF
TRBV18 | . | ASSARPGGDTGELF
TRBV6-5 | TRBD2 | ASSQLAGGSYEQY
TRBV9 | TRBD1 | ASSATARQGNEQF
TRBV15 | . | ATGDWGISSGANVLT
TRBV30 | TRBD2 | AWSRQRGGLAGSSYNEQF
TRBV29-1 | . | SVHSTGEAF
TRBV9 | . | ASSVVPTDSPLH
TRBV24-1 | . | ATSDRTGRFSGANVLT
TRBV9 | TRBD1 | ASSGTGHSPLH
TRBV9 | . | ASSVRPGPTLYGYT
TRBV5-5 | TRBD1 | ASSLDVDRDQPQH
TRBV29-1 | . | SVEGLPGLLSEQY
TRBV10-3 | . | AISELLAGGQDQPQH
TRBV5-1 | . | ASSPEYRDTDTQY
TRBV4-1 | . | ASTPRAGRAEAF
TRBV5-5 | . | ASSLSSAYEQY
TRBV12-3/TRBV12-4 | . | ASSLWGVTEAF
TRBV7-3 | . | ASSPTEEGGLLNTEAF
TRBV19 | TRBD1 | ASTQGDAYSYGYT
TRBV5-6 | TRBD1 | ASSAGGQGDDEQY
TRBV5-5 | . | ASSLALRSDEQY
TRBV3-1/TRBV3-2 | . | ASSQTQGRETQY
TRBV30 | TRBD2 | AWTRDSGVQNEQF
TRBV5-1 | TRBD2 | ASSTRDYQETQY
TRBV25-1 | . | ASSRRGGTEAF
TRBV4-2 | TRBD2 | ASSQDPSGVSDTQY
TRBV12-5 | . | ASGLLRGGQNNQPQH
TRBV9 | . | ASNPSGRGSGNTIY
TRBV27 | . | ASSTRREKLF
TRBV9 | TRBD1 | ASSVGSGGTEAF
TRBV7-3 | TRBD1 | ASSLTGQGSGYT
TRBV27 | . | ASLLRGPGAEAF
TRBV29-1 | . | SARIQDSYTGELF
TRBV5-1 | . | ASSLVSYYEQY
TRBV3-1/TRBV3-2 | . | ASSRNLSPSDEQY
TRBV29-1 | . | SVEDHREETQY
TRBV5-1 | . | ASSLVDSSSGNTIY
TRBV27 | . | ASHPGDNEQF
TRBV20-1 | . | SAGTETEQF
TRBV7-6 | TRBD1 | ASSLTGVGYT